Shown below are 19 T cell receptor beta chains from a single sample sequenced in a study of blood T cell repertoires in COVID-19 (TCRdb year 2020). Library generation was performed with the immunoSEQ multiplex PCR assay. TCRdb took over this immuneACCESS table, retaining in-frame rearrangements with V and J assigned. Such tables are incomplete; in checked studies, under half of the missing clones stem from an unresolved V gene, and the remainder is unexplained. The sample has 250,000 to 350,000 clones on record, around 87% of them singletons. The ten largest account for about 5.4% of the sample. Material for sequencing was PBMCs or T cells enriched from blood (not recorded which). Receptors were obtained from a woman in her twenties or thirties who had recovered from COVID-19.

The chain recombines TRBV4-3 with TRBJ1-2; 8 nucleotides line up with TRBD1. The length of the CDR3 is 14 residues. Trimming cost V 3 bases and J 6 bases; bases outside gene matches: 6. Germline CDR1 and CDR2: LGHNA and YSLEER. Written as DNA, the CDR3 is TGCGCCAGCAGCCAGCAACCCAGGGGGCATGGCTACACCTTC. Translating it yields CASSQQPRGHGYTF.

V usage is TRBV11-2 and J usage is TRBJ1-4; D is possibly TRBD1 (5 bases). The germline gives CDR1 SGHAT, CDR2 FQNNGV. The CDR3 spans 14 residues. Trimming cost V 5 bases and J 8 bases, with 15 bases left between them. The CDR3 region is CASSPSGVWEKLFF. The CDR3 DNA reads TGTGCCAGCAGCCCATCGGGGGTGTGGGAAAAACTGTTTTTT.

The CDR3 DNA is TGTGCCAGCAGCCTGAGAGGAGCGGGGGGGAGCTCCTACGAGCAGTACTTC. Its translation: CASSLRGAGGSSYEQYF. The J gene is TRBJ2-7, the V gene TRBV4-2; 10 bases align to TRBD2. Trimming removed 4 bases from V and 0 bases from J; junction bases left unmatched: 9. The CDR3 consists of 17 residues. Germline V CDR1 and CDR2: LGHNA, YNFKEQ.

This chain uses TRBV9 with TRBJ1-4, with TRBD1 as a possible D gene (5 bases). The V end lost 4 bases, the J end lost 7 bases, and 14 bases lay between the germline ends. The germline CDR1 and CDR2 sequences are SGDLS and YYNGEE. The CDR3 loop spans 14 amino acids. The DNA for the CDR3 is TGTGCCAGCAGCCCCGGGGGTTACGGTGAAAAACTGTTTTTT. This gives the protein CASSPGGYGEKLFF.

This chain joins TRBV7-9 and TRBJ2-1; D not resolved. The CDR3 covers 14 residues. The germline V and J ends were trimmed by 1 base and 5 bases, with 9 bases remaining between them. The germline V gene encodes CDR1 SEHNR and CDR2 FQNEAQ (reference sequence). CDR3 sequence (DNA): TGTGCCAGCAGCTTAGATCGTGACAACAATGAGCAGTTCTTC. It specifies CASSLDRDNNEQFF.

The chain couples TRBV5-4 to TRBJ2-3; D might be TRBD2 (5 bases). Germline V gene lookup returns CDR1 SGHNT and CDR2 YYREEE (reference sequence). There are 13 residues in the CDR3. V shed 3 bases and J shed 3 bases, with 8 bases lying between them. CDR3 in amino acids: CASSWTGTDTQYF. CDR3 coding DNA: TGTGCCAGCAGCTGGACGGGGACAGATACGCAGTATTTT.

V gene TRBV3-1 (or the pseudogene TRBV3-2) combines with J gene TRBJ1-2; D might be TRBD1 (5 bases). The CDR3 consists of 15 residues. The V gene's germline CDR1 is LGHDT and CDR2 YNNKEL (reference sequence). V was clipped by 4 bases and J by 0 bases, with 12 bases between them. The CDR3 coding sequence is TGTGCCAGCAGCCCTGGGACTCCAGCTAACTATGGCTACACCTTC. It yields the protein CASSPGTPANYGYTF.

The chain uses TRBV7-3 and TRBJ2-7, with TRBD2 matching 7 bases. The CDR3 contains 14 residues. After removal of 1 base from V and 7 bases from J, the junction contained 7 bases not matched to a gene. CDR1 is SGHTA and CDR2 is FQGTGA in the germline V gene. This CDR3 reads CASSLSGGGDEQYF. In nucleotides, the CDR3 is TGTGCCAGCAGCTTAAGCGGGGGAGGGGATGAGCAGTACTTC. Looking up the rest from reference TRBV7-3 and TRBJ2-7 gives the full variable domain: GAGVSQTPSNKVTEKGKYVELRCDPISGHTALYWYRQSLGQGPEFLIYFQGTGAADDSGLPNDRFFAVRPEGSVSTLKIQRTERGDSAVYLCASSLSGGGDEQYFGPGTRLTVT.

The CDR3 DNA reads TGTGCCAGCAAGGATTCCTCTACGGGAGCTTTCTTT. It specifies CASKDSSTGAFF. The chain combines TRBV19 with TRBJ1-1; D uncertain. The ends were cut back, 9 bases at V and 10 bases at J, with 18 bases in the middle. The CDR3 runs 12 residues. The germline V gene has CDR1 LNHDA and CDR2 SQIVND (reference sequence).

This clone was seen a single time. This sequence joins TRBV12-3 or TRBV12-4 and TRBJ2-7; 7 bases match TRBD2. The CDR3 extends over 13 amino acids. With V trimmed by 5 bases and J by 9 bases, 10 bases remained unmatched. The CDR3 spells CASSTGRQEGQYF. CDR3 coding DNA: TGTGCCAGCAGTACCGGGAGGCAGGAGGGGCAGTACTTC.

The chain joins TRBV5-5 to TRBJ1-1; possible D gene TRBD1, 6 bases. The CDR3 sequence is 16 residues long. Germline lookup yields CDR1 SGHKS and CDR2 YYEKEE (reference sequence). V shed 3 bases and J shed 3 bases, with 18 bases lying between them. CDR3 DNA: TGTGCCAGCAGCTCGACCGTGACAGGTTGGTACACTGAAGCTTTCTTT. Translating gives CASSSTVTGWYTEAFF.

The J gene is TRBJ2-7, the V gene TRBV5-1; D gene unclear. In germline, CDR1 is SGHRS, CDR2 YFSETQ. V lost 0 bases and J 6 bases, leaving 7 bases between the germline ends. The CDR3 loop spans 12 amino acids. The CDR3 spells CASSLDYGEQYF. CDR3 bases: TGCGCCAGCAGCTTGGACTATGGCGAGCAGTACTTC.

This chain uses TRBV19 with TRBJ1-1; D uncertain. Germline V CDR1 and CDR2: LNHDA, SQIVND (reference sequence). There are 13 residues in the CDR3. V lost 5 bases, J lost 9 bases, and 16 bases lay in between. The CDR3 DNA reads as TGTGCCAGTAGTCTAGGGCCGGACGGGAAAGCTTTCTTT. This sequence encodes CASSLGPDGKAFF.

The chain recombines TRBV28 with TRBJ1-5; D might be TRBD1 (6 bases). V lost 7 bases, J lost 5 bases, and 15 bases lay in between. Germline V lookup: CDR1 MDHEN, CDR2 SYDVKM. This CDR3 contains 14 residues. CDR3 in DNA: TGTGCCAGCATTCGACATGAGGGGGATCAGCCCCAGCATTTT. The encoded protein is CASIRHEGDQPQHF.

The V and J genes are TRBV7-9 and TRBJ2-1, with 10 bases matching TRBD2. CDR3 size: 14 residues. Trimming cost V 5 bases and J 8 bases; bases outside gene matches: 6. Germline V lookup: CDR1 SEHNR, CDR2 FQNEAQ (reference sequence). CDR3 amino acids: CASSVSGGGYEQFF. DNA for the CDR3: TGTGCCAGCAGCGTAAGCGGGGGGGGCTATGAGCAGTTCTTC.

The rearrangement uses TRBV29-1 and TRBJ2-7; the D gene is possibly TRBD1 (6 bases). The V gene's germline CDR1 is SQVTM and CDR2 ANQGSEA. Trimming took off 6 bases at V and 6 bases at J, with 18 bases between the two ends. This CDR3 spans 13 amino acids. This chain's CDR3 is CSVLTGLAREQYF. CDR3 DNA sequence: TGCAGCGTATTAACAGGGTTGGCCCGCGAGCAGTACTTC.

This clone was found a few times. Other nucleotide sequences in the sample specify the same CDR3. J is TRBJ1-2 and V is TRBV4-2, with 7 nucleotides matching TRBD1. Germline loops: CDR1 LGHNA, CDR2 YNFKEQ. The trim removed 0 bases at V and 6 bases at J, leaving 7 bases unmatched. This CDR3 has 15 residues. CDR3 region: CASSQDRDRGNGYTF. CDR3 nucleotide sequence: TGTGCCAGCAGCCAAGACCGGGACAGAGGTAATGGCTACACCTTC.

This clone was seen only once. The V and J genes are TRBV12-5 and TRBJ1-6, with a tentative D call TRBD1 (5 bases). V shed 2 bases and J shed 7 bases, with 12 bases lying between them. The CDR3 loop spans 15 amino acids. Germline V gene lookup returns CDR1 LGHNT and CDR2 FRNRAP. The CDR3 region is CASGLYRGENSPLHF. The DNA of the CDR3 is TGTGCTAGTGGTTTGTATCGGGGGGAAAATTCACCCCTCCACTTT. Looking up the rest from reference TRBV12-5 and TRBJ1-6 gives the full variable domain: DARVTQTPRHKVTEMGQEVTMRCQPILGHNTVFWYRQTMMQGLELLAYFRNRAPLDDSGMPKDRFSAEMPDATLATLKIQPSEPRDSAVYFCASGLYRGENSPLHFGNGTRLTVT.

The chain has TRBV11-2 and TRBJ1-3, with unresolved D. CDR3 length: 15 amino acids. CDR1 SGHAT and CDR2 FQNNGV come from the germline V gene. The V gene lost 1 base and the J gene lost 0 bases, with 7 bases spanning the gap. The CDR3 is CASSLVRGSGNTIYF. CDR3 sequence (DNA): TGTGCCAGCAGCTTAGTACGAGGCTCTGGAAACACCATATATTTT. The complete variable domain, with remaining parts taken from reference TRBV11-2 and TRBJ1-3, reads EAGVAQSPRYKIIEKRQSVAFWCNPISGHATLYWYQQILGQGPKLLIQFQNNGVVDDSQLPKDRFSAERLKGVDSTLKIQPAKLEDSAVYLCASSLVRGSGNTIYFGEGSWLTVV.